The 10 T cell receptor beta chains in this list originate from one sample, sequenced in a study of blood T cells in healthy people across ages. Using a J-beta primer mix together with a sample-barcoded 5' primer, a second PCR was run for about 6 to 12 cycles. MiXCR, run by TCRdb on the 5' RACE reads, gives a single entry per CDR3 protein. Of fewer than 2,000,000 distinct CDR3 sequences in the sample, 30% to 40% were seen once. The sequencing sample was made of blood. Every receptor here comes from a woman aged 25 to 39 in good health.

This clonotype was observed at least ten times. The rearrangement joins TRBV7-9 to TRBJ1-2; tentatively, D is TRBD1 (5 bases). The CDR3 totals 14 residues. V was clipped by 1 base and J by 6 bases, with 12 bases between them. Germline V CDR1 and CDR2: SEHNR, FQNEAQ (reference sequence). Here the CDR3 DNA reads TGTGCCAGCAGCTTAGGATTGACAGTACATGGCTACACCTTC. Its translation is CASSLGLTVHGYTF.

This CDR3 is CSAKYRTGQVDTQYF. The DNA of the CDR3 is TGCAGTGCGAAATACAGGACAGGGCAGGTAGATACGCAGTATTTT. V and J are TRBV20-1 and TRBJ2-3; the match to TRBD1 covers 8 bases. The germline gives CDR1 DFQATT, CDR2 SNEGSKA (reference sequence). The V gene end was trimmed by 6 bases and the J gene end by 5 bases; junction bases not matched to a gene: 13. CDR3 length equals 15 residues.

The J gene is TRBJ2-1, the V gene TRBV5-1; the D gene is possibly TRBD2 (6 bases). This CDR3 has 18 residues. Germline loops: CDR1 SGHRS, CDR2 YFSETQ. V was pared by 3 bases and J by 8 bases, with 27 bases between. The CDR3 region has the DNA TGCGCCAGCAGCTCCCCCCGGGGCGCGGGACTGGTTGTCGATGAGCAGTTCTTC. Protein: CASSSPRGAGLVVDEQFF.

In its sample, this clonotype was seen a few times. This sequence joins TRBV20-1 and TRBJ2-5; TRBD1 is a possible D gene (6 bases). The CDR3 is 14 residues long. Germline values: CDR1 DFQATT, CDR2 SNEGSKA (reference sequence). V was shortened by 4 bases and J by 2 bases, with 14 bases between the two germline ends. In nucleotides, the CDR3 is TGCAGTGCTAATATCAGGGGCCTTCAAGAGACCCAGTACTTC. Its translation is CSANIRGLQETQYF.

V gene TRBV28 combines with J gene TRBJ2-2; maybe TRBD2 (6 bases). The CDR3 is 14 residues long. Looked up from germline, CDR1 is MDHEN and CDR2 is SYDVKM. V lost 5 bases to trimming and J lost 4 bases, with 11 bases between them. CDR3 sequence (DNA): TGTGCCAGCAGTCACCAGGGACTCACCGGGGAGCTGTTTTTT. Amino acid sequence: CASSHQGLTGELFF.

The count of this clonotype is one. The chain carries TRBV29-1 and TRBJ2-7; no clear D gene. The CDR3 runs to 14 residues. Trimming pared 4 bases from V and 6 bases from J, leaving 19 bases between. Looked up from germline, CDR1 is SQVTM and CDR2 is ANQGSEA. DNA for the CDR3: TGCAGCGTTGGGGTATGGGAAAGTACCTGCGAGCAGTACTTC. Protein: CSVGVWESTCEQYF.

The rearrangement links TRBV3-1 to TRBJ2-1; TRBD2 agrees at 9 bases. J lost 15 bases, V lost 4 bases, and 4 bases had no gene match. The CDR3 consists of 11 residues. CDR1 is LGHDT and CDR2 is YNNKEL in the germline V gene (reference sequence). In DNA form, the CDR3 reads TGTGCCAGCAGCCCCGGGACTAGCACGTTCTTC. Translated: CASSPGTSTFF.

A few counts support this clonotype. V gene TRBV20-1 combines with J gene TRBJ2-1; D is undetermined. This CDR3 comprises 13 residues. The germline V gene encodes CDR1 DFQATT and CDR2 SNEGSKA (reference sequence). V was cut by 0 bases and J by 5 bases, with 8 bases left in between. This CDR3 is CSARDSYHNEQFF. The CDR3 DNA reads TGCAGTGCTAGAGATAGTTATCACAATGAGCAGTTCTTC.

The chain recombines TRBV6-1 with TRBJ2-7, with D perhaps given as TRBD1 or TRBD2 (5 bases each). The CDR3 contains 14 residues. The ends were cut back, 4 bases at V and 2 bases at J, with 12 bases in the middle. Per germline, CDR1 MNHNS and CDR2 SASEGT. The CDR3 DNA follows: TGTGCCAGCAGTGCGGGACCAGCACCCTACGAGCAGTACTTC. It is translated as CASSAGPAPYEQYF.

The V call is TRBV9, the J call TRBJ1-2, with TRBD1 as a possible D gene (6 bases). The V and J ends lost 0 bases and 5 bases respectively, with 23 bases between them. Germline lookup yields CDR1 SGDLS and CDR2 YYNGEE. CDR3 length equals 18 residues. CDR3 loop: CASSVAMAAGGGTYGYTF. The DNA of the CDR3 is TGTGCCAGCAGCGTAGCGATGGCGGCCGGAGGGGGAACATATGGCTACACCTTC.